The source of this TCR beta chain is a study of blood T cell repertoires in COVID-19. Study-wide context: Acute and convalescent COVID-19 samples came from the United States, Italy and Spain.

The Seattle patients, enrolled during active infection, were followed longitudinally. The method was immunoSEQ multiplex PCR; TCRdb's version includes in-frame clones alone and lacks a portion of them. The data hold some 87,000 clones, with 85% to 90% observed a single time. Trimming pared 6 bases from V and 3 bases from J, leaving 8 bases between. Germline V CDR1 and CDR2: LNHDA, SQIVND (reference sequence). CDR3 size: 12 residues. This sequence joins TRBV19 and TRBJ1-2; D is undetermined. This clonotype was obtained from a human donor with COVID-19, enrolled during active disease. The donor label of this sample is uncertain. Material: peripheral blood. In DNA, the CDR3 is TGTGCCAGTAGGTGGAGGGACTATGGCTACACCTTC. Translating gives CASRWRDYGYTF.